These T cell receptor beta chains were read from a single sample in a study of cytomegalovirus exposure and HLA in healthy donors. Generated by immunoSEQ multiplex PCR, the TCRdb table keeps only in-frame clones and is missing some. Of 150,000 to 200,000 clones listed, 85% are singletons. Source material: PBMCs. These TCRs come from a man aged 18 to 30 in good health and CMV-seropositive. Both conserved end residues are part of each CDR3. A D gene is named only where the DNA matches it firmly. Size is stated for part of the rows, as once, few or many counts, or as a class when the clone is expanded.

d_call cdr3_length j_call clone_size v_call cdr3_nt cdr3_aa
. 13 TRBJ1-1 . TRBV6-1 TGTGCCAGCAGGTCAGGGGTCCCCACTGAAGCTTTCTTT CASRSGVPTEAFF
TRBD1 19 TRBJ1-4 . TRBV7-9 TGTGCCAGCAGCTTAAGGACAGGGGCTTTCGCGGGAACTAATGAAAAACTGTTTTTT CASSLRTGAFAGTNEKLFF
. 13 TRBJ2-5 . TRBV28 TGTGCCAGCAGTTGGAGGGGATCAGAGACCCAGTACTTC CASSWRGSETQYF
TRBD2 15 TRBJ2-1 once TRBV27 TGTGCCAGCAGTCCCTTAGCGGGGGGGTACAATGAGCAGTTCTTC CASSPLAGGYNEQFF
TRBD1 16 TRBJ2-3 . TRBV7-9 TGTGCCAGCAGCTTAGTAATCCAGGGGGCAGGGGATACGCAGTATTTT CASSLVIQGAGDTQYF
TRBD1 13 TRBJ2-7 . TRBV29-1 TGCAGCGTTCCCGGACAGGGGCTAGAAGAGCAGTACTTC CSVPGQGLEEQYF
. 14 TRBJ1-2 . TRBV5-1 TGCGCCAGCAGCCGGACAGAAACTAACTATGGCTACACCTTC CASSRTETNYGYTF
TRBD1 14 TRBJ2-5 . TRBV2 TGTGCCAGCAGTGAAGGGACAGGGTGGGAGACCCAGTACTTC CASSEGTGWETQYF
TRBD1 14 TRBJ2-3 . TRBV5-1 TGCGCCAGCAGCACGACAGGGGGCACAGATACGCAGTATTTT CASSTTGGTDTQYF
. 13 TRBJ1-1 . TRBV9 TGTGCCAGCAGCGAACAGGGAGACACTGAAGCTTTCTTT CASSEQGDTEAFF
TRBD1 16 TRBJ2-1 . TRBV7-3 TGTGCCAGCAGCTTAGTTGACAGGGGGCGCCGTCATGAGCAGTTCTTC CASSLVDRGRRHEQFF
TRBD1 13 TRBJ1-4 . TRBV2 TGTGCCAGCACGGGACAGCCTAATGAAAAACTGTTTTTT CASTGQPNEKLFF
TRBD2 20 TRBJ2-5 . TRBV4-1 TGCGCCAGCAGCCAATGGCCACTGCGGGGGGGAAAACGACATCAAGAGACCCAGTACTTC CASSQWPLRGGKRHQETQYF
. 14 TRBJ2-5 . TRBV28 TGTGCCAGCAGTTCGGACAGGGAGGGGGAGACCCAGTACTTC CASSSDREGETQYF
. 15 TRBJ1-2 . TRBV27 TGTGCCAGCAGTCGACCGGGGGGTCTCTTTTATGGCTACACCTTC CASSRPGGLFYGYTF
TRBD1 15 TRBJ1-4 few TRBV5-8 TGTGCCAGCAGCTTTGGGACAGGCGCGAATGAAAAACTGTTTTTT CASSFGTGANEKLFF
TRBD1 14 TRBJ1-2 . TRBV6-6 TGTGCCAGCAGTTACTCGACAGGGGGGGATGGCTACACCTTC CASSYSTGGDGYTF
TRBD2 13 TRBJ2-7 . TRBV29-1 TGCAGCGTTGAAAGCGGGAGTGATTACGAGCAGTACTTC CSVESGSDYEQYF
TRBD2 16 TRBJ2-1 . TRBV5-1 TGCGCCAGCAGCTTGGCGGCGGGAGGCTCATACAATGAGCAGTTCTTC CASSLAAGGSYNEQFF
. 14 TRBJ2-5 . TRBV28 TGTGCCAGCAGTTTAGGAGGATTCCAAGAGACCCAGTACTTC CASSLGGFQETQYF
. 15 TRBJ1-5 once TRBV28 TGTGCCAGCAGCCTAGACCGGCGGAGCAATCAGCCCCAGCATTTT CASSLDRRSNQPQHF
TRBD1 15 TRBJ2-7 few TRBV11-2 TGTGCCAGCAGCATGGGACAGGGGAAGATCTACGAGCAGTACTTC CASSMGQGKIYEQYF
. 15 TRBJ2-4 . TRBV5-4 TGTGCCAGCAGCTACGGACACCTAGCCAAAAACATTCAGTACTTC CASSYGHLAKNIQYF
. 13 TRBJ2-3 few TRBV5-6 TGTGCCAGCAGCTTGAGCAACACAGATACGCAGTATTTT CASSLSNTDTQYF
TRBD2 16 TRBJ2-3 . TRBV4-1 TGCGCCAGCAGCCAAGCCGGAGCGGGGGTGACAGATACGCAGTATTTT CASSQAGAGVTDTQYF
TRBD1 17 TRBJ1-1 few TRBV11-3 TGTGCCAGCAGCTTAGCGGACAGGCACCGAACCTTCCCTGAAGCTTTCTTT CASSLADRHRTFPEAFF
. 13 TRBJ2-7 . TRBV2 TGTGCCAGCACCCCCGGAGGGGGCCACGAGCAGTACTTC CASTPGGGHEQYF
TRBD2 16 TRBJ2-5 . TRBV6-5 TGTGCCAGCAGTTCATTATTAGGACTAGGGCAAGAGACCCAGTACTTC CASSSLLGLGQETQYF
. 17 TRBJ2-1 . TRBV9 TGTGCCAGCAGCGTCGGGGGGGGACAGGGCCTTTACAATGAGCAGTTCTTC CASSVGGGQGLYNEQFF
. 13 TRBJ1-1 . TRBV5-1 TGCGCCAGCAGCTTGGGACAGAACCCTGAAGCTTTCTTT CASSLGQNPEAFF
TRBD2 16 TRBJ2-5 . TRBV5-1 TGCGCCAGCAGCTTGGACCTAGCGGGGGGCGCAGAGACCCAGTACTTC CASSLDLAGGAETQYF
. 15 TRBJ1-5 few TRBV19 TGTGCCAGTAGTATGGGTGGACTGTTCAATCAGCCCCAGCATTTT CASSMGGLFNQPQHF
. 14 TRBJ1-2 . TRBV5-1 TGCGCCAGCAGCTTGGCGGGAGGGGACTATGGCTACACCTTC CASSLAGGDYGYTF
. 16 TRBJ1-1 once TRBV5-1 TGCGCCAGCAGCTTTTCTCTAGGCGGAGGACACACTGAAGCTTTCTTT CASSFSLGGGHTEAFF
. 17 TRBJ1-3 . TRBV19 TGTGCCAGTAGTATAATGGGAGGACCCCGCTCTGGAAACACCATATATTTT CASSIMGGPRSGNTIYF
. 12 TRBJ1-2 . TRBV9 TGTGCCAGCAGCCGGGACTGGTATGGCTACACCTTC CASSRDWYGYTF
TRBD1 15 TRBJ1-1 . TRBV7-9 TGTGCCAGCAGCTATGGGACAGATATGAACACTGAAGCTTTCTTT CASSYGTDMNTEAFF
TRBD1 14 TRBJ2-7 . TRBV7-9 TGTGCCAGCAGCTCGGACAGGGGGAATTACGAGCAGTACTTC CASSSDRGNYEQYF
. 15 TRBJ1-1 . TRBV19 TGTGCCAGTACCGGTCAGGCGAACTTGAACACTGAAGCTTTCTTT CASTGQANLNTEAFF
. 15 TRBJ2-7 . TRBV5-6 TGTGCCAGCAGTTCCTCGCGGGACGTCTCCTACGAGCAGTACTTC CASSSSRDVSYEQYF
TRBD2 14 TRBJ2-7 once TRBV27 TGTGCCAGCAGACCAGCGGGAGGCCCATACGAGCAGTACTTC CASRPAGGPYEQYF
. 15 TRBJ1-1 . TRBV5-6 TGTGCCAGCAGCTTGGTGGGAGGGGGGAGGACTGAAGCTTTCTTT CASSLVGGGRTEAFF
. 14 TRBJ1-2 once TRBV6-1 TGTGCCAGCAGTGAGGCCAGTACTAACTATGGCTACACCTTC CASSEASTNYGYTF
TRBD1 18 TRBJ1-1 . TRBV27 TGTGCCAGCAGTTTATTAGCCCCCACAGGGGAGCTGAACACTGAAGCTTTCTTT CASSLLAPTGELNTEAFF
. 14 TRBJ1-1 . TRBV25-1 TGTGCCAGCAGTGATACTGGGCCCCACACTGAAGCTTTCTTT CASSDTGPHTEAFF
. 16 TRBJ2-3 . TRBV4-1 TGCGCCAGCAGCCCCCCAGGGGCGAGAGACACAGATACGCAGTATTTT CASSPPGARDTDTQYF
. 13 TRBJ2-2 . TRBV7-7 TGTGCCAGCAGCTCTGTGAACACCGGGGAGCTGTTTTTT CASSSVNTGELFF
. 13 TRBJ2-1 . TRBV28 TGTGCCAGCACCGAAGGAGGCCCCAATGAGCAGTTCTTC CASTEGGPNEQFF
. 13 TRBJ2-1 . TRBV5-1 TGCGCCAGCAAGGGCAGGGTACGCAATGAGCAGTTCTTC CASKGRVRNEQFF
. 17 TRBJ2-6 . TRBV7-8 TGTGCCAGCAGCTTAACCCGCTCCGGGGCTGGGGCCAACGTCCTGACTTTC CASSLTRSGAGANVLTF
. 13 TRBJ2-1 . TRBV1 TGCACCAACGGGGAGGGATGGTCGAGTGAGCAGTTCTTC CTNGEGWSSEQFF
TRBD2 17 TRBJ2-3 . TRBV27 TGTGCCAGCAGTTCTGACCCTAGCGGGATCGGCACAGATACGCAGTATTTT CASSSDPSGIGTDTQYF
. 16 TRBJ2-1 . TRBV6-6 TGTGCCAGCAGTTCACCGGGTCTTAGCTCCTACAATGAGCAGTTCTTC CASSSPGLSSYNEQFF
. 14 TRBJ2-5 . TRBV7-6 TGTGCCAGCAGCTTAGATGGGCCGCCGGAGACCCAGTACTTC CASSLDGPPETQYF
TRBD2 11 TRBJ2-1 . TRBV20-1 TGCAGTGTGGCTAGCGGCAATGAGCAGTTCTTC CSVASGNEQFF
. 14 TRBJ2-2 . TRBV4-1 TGCGCCAGCAGCCACAGACAGGAGACCGGGGAGCTGTTTTTT CASSHRQETGELFF